This T cell receptor beta chain was recorded in a study of shared clonotypes between healthy human individuals. Turning to the study itself: Three plates were used per donor for CD4 naive, three for CD4 memory, two for CD8 naive and one for CD8 memory. General study results and limits: Among four donors, roughly 5.5% of naive CD4 clonotypes were found in common.

Profiled with immunoSEQ multiplex PCR; TCRdb holds only in-frame clones, not every one. This sample yields 600,000 to 800,000 clones, of which roughly 72% are seen a single time; approximately 2% belongs to the top ten. A word on this clone: Its antigen is not known.

Germline V gene sequence: CDR1 SNHLY, CDR2 FYNNEI. This CDR3 has 16 amino acids. V was pared by 6 bases and J by 0 bases, with 6 bases of the junction left unmatched. Caucasian adults living in Nashville, Tennessee, provided all samples. The receptor was isolated from a woman in her twenties or thirties in good health. V usage is TRBV2 and J usage is TRBJ2-3; the match to TRBD2 covers 10 bases. Sequenced input: memory CD4+ T cells sorted from blood. The subset: CD45RA-negative fraction. The CDR3 spells CASRSGRAGSTDTQYF. CDR3 in DNA: TGTGCCAGCAGGAGCGGGAGGGCCGGTAGCACAGATACGCAGTATTTT. Using reference TRBV2 and TRBJ2-3 for the parts outside the CDR3, the full variable domain is EPEVTQTPSHQVTQMGQEVILRCVPISNHLYFYWYRQILGQKVEFLVSFYNNEISEKSEIFDDQFSVERPDGSNFTLKIRSTKLEDSAMYFCASRSGRAGSTDTQYFGPGTRLTVL.